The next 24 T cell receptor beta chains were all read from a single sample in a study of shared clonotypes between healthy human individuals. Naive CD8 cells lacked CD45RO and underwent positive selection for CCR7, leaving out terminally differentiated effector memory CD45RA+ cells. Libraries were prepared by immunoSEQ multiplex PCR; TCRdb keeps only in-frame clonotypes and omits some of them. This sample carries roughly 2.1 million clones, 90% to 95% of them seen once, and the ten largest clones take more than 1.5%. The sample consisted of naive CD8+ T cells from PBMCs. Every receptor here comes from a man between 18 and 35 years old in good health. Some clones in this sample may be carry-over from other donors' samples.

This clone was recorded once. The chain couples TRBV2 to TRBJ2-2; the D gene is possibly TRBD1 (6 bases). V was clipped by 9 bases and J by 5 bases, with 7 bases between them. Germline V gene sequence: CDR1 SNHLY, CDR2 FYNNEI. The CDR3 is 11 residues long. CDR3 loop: CARGGTGELFF. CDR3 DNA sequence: TGTGCCAGAGGGGGAACCGGGGAGCTGTTTTTT. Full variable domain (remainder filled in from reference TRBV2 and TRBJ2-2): EPEVTQTPSHQVTQMGQEVILRCVPISNHLYFYWYRQILGQKVEFLVSFYNNEISEKSEIFDDQFSVERPDGSNFTLKIRSTKLEDSAMYFCARGGTGELFFGEGSRLTVL.

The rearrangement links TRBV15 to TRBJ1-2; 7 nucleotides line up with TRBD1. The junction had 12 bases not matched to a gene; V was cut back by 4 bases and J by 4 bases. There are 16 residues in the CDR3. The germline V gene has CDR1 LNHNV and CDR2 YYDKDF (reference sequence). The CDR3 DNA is TGTGCCACCAGCAACGGAGGGGGCAAGGCGTTCTATGGCTACACCTTC. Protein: CATSNGGGKAFYGYTF.

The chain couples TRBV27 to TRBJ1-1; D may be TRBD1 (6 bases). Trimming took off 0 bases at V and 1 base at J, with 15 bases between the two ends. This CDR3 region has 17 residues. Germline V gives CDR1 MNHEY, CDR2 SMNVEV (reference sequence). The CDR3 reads CASSLSNRAGGNTEAFF. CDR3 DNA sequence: TGTGCCAGCAGTTTATCCAACAGGGCGGGTGGGAACACTGAAGCTTTCTTT.

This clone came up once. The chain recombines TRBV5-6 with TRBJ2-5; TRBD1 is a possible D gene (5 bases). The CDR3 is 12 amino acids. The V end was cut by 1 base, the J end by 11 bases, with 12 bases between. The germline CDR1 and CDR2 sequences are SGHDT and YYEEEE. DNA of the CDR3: TGTGCCAGCAGCTTGATACAAGCAGGGCAGTACTTC. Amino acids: CASSLIQAGQYF.

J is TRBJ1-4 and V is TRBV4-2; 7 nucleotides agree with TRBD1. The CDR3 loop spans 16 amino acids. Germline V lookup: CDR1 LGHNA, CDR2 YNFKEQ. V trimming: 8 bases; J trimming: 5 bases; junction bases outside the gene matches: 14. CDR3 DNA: TGTGCCAGCGAATGGAGTCCCGGGACAGTGAATGAAAAACTGTTTTTT. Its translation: CASEWSPGTVNEKLFF.

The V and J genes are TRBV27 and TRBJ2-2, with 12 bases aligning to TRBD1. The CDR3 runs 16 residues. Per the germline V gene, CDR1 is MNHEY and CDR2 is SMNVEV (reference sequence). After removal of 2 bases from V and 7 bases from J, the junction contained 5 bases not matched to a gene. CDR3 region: CASSLGTGGLIGELFF. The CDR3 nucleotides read TGTGCCAGCAGTTTAGGGACAGGGGGCTTAATCGGGGAGCTGTTTTTT.

The DNA of the CDR3 is TGTGCCAGCAGTTTAACTAGCGGGAGGGTCGGCAATGAGCAGTTCTTC. Amino acids: CASSLTSGRVGNEQFF. The chain recombines TRBV27 with TRBJ2-1; 13 positions agree with TRBD2. This CDR3 has 16 amino acids. The germline V gene has CDR1 MNHEY and CDR2 SMNVEV (reference sequence). The trim removed 2 bases at V and 6 bases at J, leaving 4 bases unmatched.

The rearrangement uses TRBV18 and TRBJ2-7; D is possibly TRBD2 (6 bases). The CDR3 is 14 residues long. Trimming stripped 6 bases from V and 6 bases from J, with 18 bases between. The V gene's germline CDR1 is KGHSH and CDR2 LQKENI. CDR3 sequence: CASSDGGPRLEQYF. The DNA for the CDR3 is TGTGCCAGCTCTGACGGGGGTCCTAGGCTCGAGCAGTACTTC.

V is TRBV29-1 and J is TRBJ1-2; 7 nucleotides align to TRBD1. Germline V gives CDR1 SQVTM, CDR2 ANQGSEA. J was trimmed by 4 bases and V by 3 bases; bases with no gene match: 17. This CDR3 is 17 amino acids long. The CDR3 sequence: CSVDIWSGQDRSYGYTF. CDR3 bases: TGCAGCGTTGATATATGGTCTGGACAGGACCGGTCCTATGGCTACACCTTC.

This CDR3 is CAIRETGGATEAFF. The DNA for the CDR3 is TGTGCCATCAGAGAAACAGGGGGAGCCACTGAAGCTTTCTTT. The V gene is TRBV10-3, the J gene TRBJ1-1, with 8 bases that match TRBD1. V lost 6 bases and J lost 4; bases outside the gene matches: 7. From germline, CDR1 is ENHRY and CDR2 SYGVKD. The CDR3 loop spans 14 amino acids.

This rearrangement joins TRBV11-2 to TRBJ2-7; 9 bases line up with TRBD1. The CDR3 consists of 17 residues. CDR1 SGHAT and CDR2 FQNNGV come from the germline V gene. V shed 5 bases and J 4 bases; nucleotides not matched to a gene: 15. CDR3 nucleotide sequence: TGTGCCAGCAGCGTCAATTTCCCGGGACAGGGAGAATACGAGCAGTACTTC. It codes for CASSVNFPGQGEYEQYF.

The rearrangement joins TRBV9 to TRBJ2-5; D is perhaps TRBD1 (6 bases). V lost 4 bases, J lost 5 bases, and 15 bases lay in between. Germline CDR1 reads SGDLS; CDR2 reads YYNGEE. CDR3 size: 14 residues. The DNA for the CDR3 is TGTGCCAGCAGCACCCTCAGGGGCGGTGAGACCCAGTACTTC. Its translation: CASSTLRGGETQYF.

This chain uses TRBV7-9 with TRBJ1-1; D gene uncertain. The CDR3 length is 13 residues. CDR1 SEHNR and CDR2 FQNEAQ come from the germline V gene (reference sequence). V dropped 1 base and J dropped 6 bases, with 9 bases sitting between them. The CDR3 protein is CASSLDRTAEAFF. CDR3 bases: TGTGCCAGCAGCTTAGATCGGACGGCTGAAGCTTTCTTT.

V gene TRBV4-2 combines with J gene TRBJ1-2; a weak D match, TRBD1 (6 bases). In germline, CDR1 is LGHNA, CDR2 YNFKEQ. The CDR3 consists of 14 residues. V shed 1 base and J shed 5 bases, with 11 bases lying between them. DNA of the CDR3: TGTGCCAGCAGCCAAGCCGGGACACCGTATGGCTACACCTTC. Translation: CASSQAGTPYGYTF.

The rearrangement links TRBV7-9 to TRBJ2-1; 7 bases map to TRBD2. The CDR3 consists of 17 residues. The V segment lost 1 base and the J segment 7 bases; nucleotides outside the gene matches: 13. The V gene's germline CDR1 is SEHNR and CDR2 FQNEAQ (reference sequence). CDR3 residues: CASSLVRGGRPLNEQFF. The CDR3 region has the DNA TGTGCCAGCAGCTTAGTCCGAGGCGGGAGACCTCTTAATGAGCAGTTCTTC. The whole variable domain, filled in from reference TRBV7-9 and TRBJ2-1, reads DTGVSQNPRHKITKRGQNVTFRCDPISEHNRLYWYRQTLGQGPEFLTYFQNEAQLEKSRLLSDRFSAERPKGSFSTLEIQRTEQGDSAMYLCASSLVRGGRPLNEQFFGPGTRLTVL.

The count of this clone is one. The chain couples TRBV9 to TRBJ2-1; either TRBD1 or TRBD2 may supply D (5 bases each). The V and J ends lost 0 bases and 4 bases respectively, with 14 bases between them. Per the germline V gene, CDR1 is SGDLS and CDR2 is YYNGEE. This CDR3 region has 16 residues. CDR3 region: CASSVARTWGYNEQFF. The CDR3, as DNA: TGTGCCAGCAGCGTAGCTAGGACCTGGGGGTACAATGAGCAGTTCTTC. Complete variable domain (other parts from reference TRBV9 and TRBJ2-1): DSGVTQTPKHLITATGQRVTLRCSPRSGDLSVYWYQQSLDQGLQFLIQYYNGEERAKGNILERFSAQQFPDLHSELNLSSLELGDSALYFCASSVARTWGYNEQFFGPGTRLTVL.

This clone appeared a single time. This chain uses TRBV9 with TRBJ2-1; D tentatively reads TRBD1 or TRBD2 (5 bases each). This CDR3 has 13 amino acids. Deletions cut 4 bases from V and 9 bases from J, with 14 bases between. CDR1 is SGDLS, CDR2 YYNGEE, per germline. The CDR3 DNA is TGTGCCAGCAGCACGGGACCGGCTAGTGAGCAGTTCTTC. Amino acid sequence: CASSTGPASEQFF.

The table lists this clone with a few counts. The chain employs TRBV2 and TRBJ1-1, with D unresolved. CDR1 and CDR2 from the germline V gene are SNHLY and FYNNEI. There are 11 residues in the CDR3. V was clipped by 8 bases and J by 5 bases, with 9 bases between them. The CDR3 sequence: CASPDGTEAFF. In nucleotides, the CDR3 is TGTGCCAGCCCGGACGGGACTGAAGCTTTCTTT.

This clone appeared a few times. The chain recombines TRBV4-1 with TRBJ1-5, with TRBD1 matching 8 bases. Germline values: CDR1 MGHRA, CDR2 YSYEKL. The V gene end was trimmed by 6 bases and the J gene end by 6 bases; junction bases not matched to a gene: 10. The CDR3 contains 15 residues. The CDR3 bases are TGCGCCAGCAGTCTAGACAGGGGACGGGCTCAGCCCCAGCATTTT. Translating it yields CASSLDRGRAQPQHF.

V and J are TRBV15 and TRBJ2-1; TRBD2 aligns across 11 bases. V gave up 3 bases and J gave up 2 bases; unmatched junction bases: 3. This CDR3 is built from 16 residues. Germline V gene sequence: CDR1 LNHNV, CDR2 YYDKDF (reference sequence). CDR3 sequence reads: CATSRASGRPYNEQFF. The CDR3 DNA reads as TGTGCCACCAGCAGGGCTAGCGGGAGGCCCTACAATGAGCAGTTCTTC.

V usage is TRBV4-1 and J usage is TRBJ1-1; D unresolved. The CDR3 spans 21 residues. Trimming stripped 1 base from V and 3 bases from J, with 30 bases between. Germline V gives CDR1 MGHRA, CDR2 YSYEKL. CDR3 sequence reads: CASSQAQGFGVVGWRDTEAFF. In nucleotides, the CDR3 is TGCGCCAGCAGCCAAGCCCAAGGCTTTGGGGTGGTTGGTTGGAGGGACACTGAAGCTTTCTTT.

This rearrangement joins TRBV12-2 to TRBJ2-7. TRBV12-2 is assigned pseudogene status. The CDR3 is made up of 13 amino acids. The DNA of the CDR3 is TGTGCAAGTCGCTTCGACGGATCCTACGAGCAGTACTTC. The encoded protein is CASRFDGSYEQYF.

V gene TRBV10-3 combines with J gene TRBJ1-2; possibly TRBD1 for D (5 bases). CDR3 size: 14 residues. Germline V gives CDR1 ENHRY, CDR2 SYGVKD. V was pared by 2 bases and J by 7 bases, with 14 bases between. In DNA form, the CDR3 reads TGTGCCATCAGTGAGGAAGGGGATTGGAGTGGCTACACCTTC. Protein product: CAISEEGDWSGYTF.

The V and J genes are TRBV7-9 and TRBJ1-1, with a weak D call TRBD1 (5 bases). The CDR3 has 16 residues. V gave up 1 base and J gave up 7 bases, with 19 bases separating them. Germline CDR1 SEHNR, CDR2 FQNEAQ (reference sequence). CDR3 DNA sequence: TGTGCCAGCAGCTTAGTCCCGGCAGGGCCAGCCGATGAAGCTTTCTTT. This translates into CASSLVPAGPADEAFF.